The 18 T cell receptor beta chains presented below share a single source sample, sequenced in a study of blood T cell repertoires in COVID-19. Sequenced by immunoSEQ multiplex PCR; TCRdb stores in-frame clones only, minus some. The sample consists of 120,000 or so clones, roughly 83% of them appearing once. Sequencing was performed on peripheral blood. These receptors were obtained from a woman aged 50 to 60 with acute or convalescent COVID-19.

This clone is medium-sized by share. V usage is TRBV9 and J usage is TRBJ1-2; 11 nucleotides match TRBD1. V gave up 3 bases and J gave up 7 bases; unmatched junction bases: 5. The CDR3 runs to 14 residues. Germline CDR1 and CDR2: SGDLS and YYNGEE. The CDR3 DNA follows: TGTGCCAGCAGCGAAGGGACAGGGGGTGGTGGCTACACCTTC. It codes for CASSEGTGGGGYTF.

This sequence joins TRBV2 and TRBJ2-1, with D possibly TRBD1 on 5 matching bases. The CDR3 contains 15 residues. The V end was cut by 1 base, the J end by 8 bases, with 15 bases between. The germline V gene has CDR1 SNHLY and CDR2 FYNNEI. The CDR3 spells CASSEDGASNDEQFF. In DNA form, the CDR3 reads TGTGCCAGCAGTGAAGATGGGGCCTCGAACGATGAGCAGTTCTTC. Drawing the rest from reference TRBV2 and TRBJ2-1, the complete variable domain is EPEVTQTPSHQVTQMGQEVILRCVPISNHLYFYWYRQILGQKVEFLVSFYNNEISEKSEIFDDQFSVERPDGSNFTLKIRSTKLEDSAMYFCASSEDGASNDEQFFGPGTRLTVL.

The chain uses TRBV6-5 and TRBJ1-4, with 7 bases that match TRBD1. J was trimmed by 2 bases and V by 6 bases; bases with no gene match: 0. This CDR3 has 13 amino acids. From germline, CDR1 is MNHEY and CDR2 SVGAGI. The CDR3 region has the DNA TGTGCCAGCAGACAGGGGACTAATGAAAAACTGTTTTTT. It is translated as CASRQGTNEKLFF.

The chain combines TRBV6-1 with TRBJ1-4; no reliable D call. The CDR3 is 14 residues long. Germline V lookup: CDR1 MNHNS, CDR2 SASEGT. V shed 2 bases and J shed 7 bases, with 11 bases lying between them. The CDR3 nucleotides are TGTGCCAGCAGTGAAAGAGGGTTGGGTGAAAAACTGTTTTTT. The encoded protein is CASSERGLGEKLFF.

This clone has just one count. The CDR3 region is CASSLVGHEQYF. The CDR3 DNA is TGCGCCAGCAGCTTGGTTGGGCACGAGCAGTACTTC. The V call is TRBV5-1, the J call TRBJ2-7, with D unresolved. The CDR3 spans 12 residues. Trimming removed 0 bases from V and 5 bases from J, with 6 bases in between. The germline gives CDR1 SGHRS, CDR2 YFSETQ.

V and J are TRBV7-9 and TRBJ2-1, with a possible D match to TRBD2 (5 bases). Trimming shortened V by 3 bases and J by 16 bases, and 16 bases separated the two germline ends. CDR3 length: 12 amino acids. The germline V gene has CDR1 SEHNR and CDR2 FQNEAQ (reference sequence). Here the CDR3 reads CASSFQDSRPFF. CDR3 nucleotide sequence: TGTGCCAGCAGCTTTCAGGACTCCCGACCCTTCTTC.

The genes are TRBV5-1 and TRBJ2-7, with 10 bases aligning to TRBD1. The CDR3 consists of 15 residues. Germline V lookup: CDR1 SGHRS, CDR2 YFSETQ. Losses at the gene ends were 4 bases for V and 2 bases for J; bases not matched to a gene: 6. This CDR3 reads CASSGTGEGPYEQYF. The DNA of the CDR3 is TGCGCCAGCAGCGGGACAGGGGAGGGCCCCTACGAGCAGTACTTC.

The J gene is TRBJ2-2, the V gene TRBV29-1; 12 nucleotides match TRBD1. J gave up 6 bases and V 6 bases, and 5 bases lay outside the gene matches. From germline, CDR1 is SQVTM and CDR2 ANQGSEA. The CDR3 has 14 amino acids. The CDR3 DNA follows: TGCAGCGTGGTGGGACAGGGGGCATCCGGGGAGCTGTTTTTT. As protein: CSVVGQGASGELFF.

CDR3 sequence: CASSQLRGRQYGYTF. The CDR3 bases are TGTGCCAGCAGCCAACTGCGGGGCCGTCAGTATGGCTACACCTTC. The chain employs TRBV3-1 (or the pseudogene TRBV3-2) and TRBJ1-2; D is perhaps TRBD1 (5 bases). CDR1 LGHDT and CDR2 YNNKEL come from the germline V gene (reference sequence). This CDR3 is built from 15 residues. Trimming removed 2 bases at V and 5 bases at J, with 15 bases between.

V usage is TRBV9 and J usage is TRBJ2-7; 8 nucleotides line up with TRBD1. This CDR3 region has 14 residues. Germline V gene sequence: CDR1 SGDLS, CDR2 YYNGEE. Trimming at V came to 0 bases and at J to 7 bases, leaving 6 bases not matched to a gene. CDR3 region: CASSVDGQGEEQYF. CDR3 DNA sequence: TGTGCCAGCAGCGTAGACGGACAGGGTGAAGAGCAGTACTTC.

V gene TRBV19 combines with J gene TRBJ1-1, with 9 bases lining up with TRBD1. Trimming removed 8 bases from V and 0 bases from J; junction bases left unmatched: 7. The CDR3 has 15 amino acids. The germline gives CDR1 LNHDA, CDR2 SQIVND (reference sequence). The CDR3 bases are TGTGCCAGTCGACAGGGGGAACTAATGAACACTGAAGCTTTCTTT. Translating gives CASRQGELMNTEAFF.

V gene TRBV6-6 combines with J gene TRBJ1-3; no firm D call. The germline CDR1 and CDR2 sequences are MNHNY and SVGAGI (reference sequence). Trimming took 2 bases from V and 7 from J, leaving 3 bases between them. This CDR3 is built from 11 residues. The CDR3 DNA reads TGTGCCAGCAGTTACCGTAACACCATATATTTT. Its protein product is CASSYRNTIYF.

This clone was counted ten times or more. This chain joins TRBV5-4 and TRBJ2-7; D is unclear. Germline V gene sequence: CDR1 SGHNT, CDR2 YYREEE (reference sequence). The CDR3 is 12 amino acids. Trimming removed 2 bases at V and 6 bases at J, with 9 bases between. CDR3 coding DNA: TGTGCCAGCAGCTTCCGTTCGGGCGAGCAGTACTTC. It yields the protein CASSFRSGEQYF. The full variable domain, with the rest looked up from reference TRBV5-4 and TRBJ2-7, is ETGVTQSPTHLIKTRGQQVTLRCSSQSGHNTVSWYQQALGQGPQFIFQYYREEENGRGNFPPRFSGLQFPNYSSELNVNALELDDSALYLCASSFRSGEQYFGPGTRLTVT.

The genes are TRBV12-5 and TRBJ2-7; tentative D call: TRBD2 (7 bases). This CDR3 contains 12 residues. Trimming stripped 4 bases from V and 6 bases from J, with 10 bases between. The germline V gene has CDR1 LGHNT and CDR2 FRNRAP. The chain's CDR3 is CASGSRGGEQYF. In nucleotides, the CDR3 is TGTGCTAGTGGTTCAAGGGGGGGCGAGCAGTACTTC.

The rearrangement joins TRBV29-1 to TRBJ2-1, with TRBD2 identical over 9 bases. Per germline, CDR1 SQVTM and CDR2 ANQGSEA. Trimming at V came to 2 bases and at J to 6 bases, leaving 8 bases not matched to a gene. The CDR3 runs to 15 residues. The CDR3 region has the DNA TGCAGCGTTGAAAGTCGGGCGGGGGGGCCCAATGAGCAGTTCTTC. Its translation: CSVESRAGGPNEQFF.

The gene calls are TRBV7-8 and TRBJ1-1, with D unclear. The CDR3 length is 15 residues. Germline CDR1 and CDR2: SGHVS and FQNEAQ. V dropped 2 bases and J dropped 0 bases, with 10 bases sitting between them. CDR3 amino acids: CASSLRRQMNTEAFF. The CDR3 DNA reads TGTGCCAGCAGCTTAAGAAGACAAATGAACACTGAAGCTTTCTTT.

The V and J genes are TRBV20-1 and TRBJ2-7; D is possibly TRBD1 (6 bases). V was trimmed by 7 bases and J by 3 bases, leaving 10 bases between them. This CDR3 contains 11 residues. Germline CDR1 and CDR2: DFQATT and SNEGSKA (reference sequence). The CDR3 spells CSVRGDYEQYF. As DNA, the CDR3 is TGCAGTGTCAGGGGTGACTACGAGCAGTACTTC.

The chain uses TRBV13 and TRBJ2-1; the D gene is possibly TRBD1 (7 bases). The germline V gene has CDR1 PRHDT and CDR2 FYEKMQ (reference sequence). Trimming removed 1 base at V and 2 bases at J, with 21 bases between. The CDR3 is made up of 19 amino acids. The CDR3 here is CASSLDRGETGTAYNEQFF. CDR3 nucleotides: TGTGCCAGCAGCTTAGATAGGGGGGAGACCGGGACAGCCTACAATGAGCAGTTCTTC.